Below, 15 T cell receptor beta chains from the same sample are listed, as sequenced in a study of OX40 agonist ivuxolimab in advanced cancers. The method was immunoSEQ multiplex PCR; TCRdb's version includes in-frame clones alone and lacks a portion of them. The sample records about 76,000 clones, around 90% being singletons. The material sequenced was CD4+ or CD8+ T cells sorted from blood, taken in a trial of the OX40 agonist ivuxolimab. Receptors originate from an adult with an advanced solid tumor such as melanoma, head and neck, liver or kidney cancer.

The rearrangement joins TRBV5-4 to TRBJ2-5, with 10 bases fitting TRBD1. Germline assignment: CDR1 SGHNT and CDR2 YYREEE (reference sequence). This CDR3 has 15 amino acids. J lost 5 bases, V lost 2 bases, and 6 bases had no gene match. DNA for the CDR3: TGTGCCAGCAGCTTACCTCCGGGACAGGGGGAGACCCAGTACTTC. It is translated as CASSLPPGQGETQYF.

The J gene is TRBJ1-1, the V gene TRBV2, with 9 positions matching TRBD1. The V segment lost 4 bases and the J segment 0 bases; nucleotides outside the gene matches: 0. The CDR3 is made up of 14 amino acids. Germline V lookup: CDR1 SNHLY, CDR2 FYNNEI. The CDR3: CASSGQGVNTEAFF. The DNA for the CDR3 is TGTGCCAGCAGTGGACAGGGGGTGAACACTGAAGCTTTCTTT.

This clone has a single count. The chain carries TRBV18 and TRBJ1-2; D unclear. This CDR3 has 14 residues. V was clipped by 0 bases and J by 8 bases, with 13 bases between them. From germline, CDR1 is KGHSH and CDR2 LQKENI. CDR3 in amino acids: CASSPPSDQRGYTF. The DNA for the CDR3 is TGTGCCAGCTCACCACCATCGGATCAGCGGGGCTACACCTTC.

This chain uses TRBV2 with TRBJ2-3, with 13 bases fitting TRBD2. The germline V gene encodes CDR1 SNHLY and CDR2 FYNNEI. V shed 4 bases, J shed 6 bases, and the junction held 1 base outside the gene matches. The CDR3 covers 14 residues. The CDR3 spells CASSVLAGGDTQYF. In nucleotides, the CDR3 is TGTGCCAGCAGTGTACTAGCGGGGGGGGATACGCAGTATTTT. The entire variable domain, with the rest obtained from reference TRBV2 and TRBJ2-3, is as follows: EPEVTQTPSHQVTQMGQEVILRCVPISNHLYFYWYRQILGQKVEFLVSFYNNEISEKSEIFDDQFSVERPDGSNFTLKIRSTKLEDSAMYFCASSVLAGGDTQYFGPGTRLTVL.

The chain carries TRBV6-1 and TRBJ1-5, with 8 bases fitting TRBD1. This CDR3 is built from 14 residues. Germline CDR1 MNHNS, CDR2 SASEGT. The trim removed 8 bases at V and 2 bases at J, leaving 5 bases unmatched. The CDR3 sequence is CASLQGGGNQPQHF. The CDR3 bases are TGTGCCAGCCTACAGGGGGGCGGCAATCAGCCCCAGCATTTT.

V is TRBV19 and J is TRBJ1-1; TRBD1 matches at 7 bases. The ends lost 5 bases at V and 1 base at J; junction bases unmatched: 7. This CDR3 has 15 residues. Germline CDR1 and CDR2: LNHDA and SQIVND (reference sequence). CDR3 DNA sequence: TGTGCCAGTAGTCCCCGACAGGGTCAGAACACTGAAGCTTTCTTT. It encodes CASSPRQGQNTEAFF.

The CDR3 sequence: CASTKGDSYEQYV. The CDR3 DNA reads as TGTGCCAGCACCAAAGGGGACTCCTACGAGCAGTACGTC. The genes are TRBV6-6 and TRBJ2-7; weak D call: TRBD1 (5 bases). Looked up from germline, CDR1 is MNHNY and CDR2 is SVGAGI (reference sequence). V was shortened by 7 bases and J by 0 bases, with 10 bases between the two germline ends. The CDR3 runs to 13 residues.

This rearrangement joins TRBV5-6 to TRBJ1-6; no reliable D call. V was trimmed by 0 bases and J by 8 bases, leaving 9 bases between them. Germline loops: CDR1 SGHDT, CDR2 YYEEEE. CDR3 length: 14 residues. This CDR3 is CASSLARKDSPLHF. The CDR3 nucleotides are TGTGCCAGCAGCTTGGCCAGAAAGGATTCACCCCTCCACTTT.

This chain connects TRBV6-5 to TRBJ1-6; perhaps TRBD1 as D (5 bases). V was trimmed by 0 bases and J by 5 bases, leaving 8 bases between them. This CDR3 spans 15 amino acids. From germline, CDR1 is MNHEY and CDR2 SVGAGI. The CDR3 DNA is TGTGCCAGCAGTTACTCCGGACAAGATAATTCACCCCTCCACTTT. Translation: CASSYSGQDNSPLHF.

The chain has TRBV5-5 and TRBJ1-2; D is unresolved. V lost 0 bases to trimming and J lost 1 base, with 10 bases between them. The CDR3 contains 15 residues. Per germline, CDR1 SGHKS and CDR2 YYEKEE (reference sequence). CDR3 coding DNA: TGTGCCAGCAGCTTGGTGGAAGGGCTTAACTATGGCTACACCTTC. Translation: CASSLVEGLNYGYTF.

The chain links TRBV5-4 to TRBJ2-2, with D maybe TRBD2 (5 bases). V was cut by 4 bases and J by 2 bases, with 12 bases left in between. Looked up from germline, CDR1 is SGHNT and CDR2 is YYREEE (reference sequence). This CDR3 spans 15 amino acids. CDR3 bases: TGTGCCAGCAGCCTGATGAGGGATAACACCGGGGAGCTGTTTTTT. This sequence encodes CASSLMRDNTGELFF.

The V and J genes are TRBV7-6 and TRBJ2-1; D assignment may be TRBD1 or TRBD2 (5 bases each). V lost 1 base and J 6 bases, leaving 13 bases between the germline ends. CDR1 SGHVS and CDR2 FNYEAQ come from the germline V gene. This CDR3 region has 15 residues. The CDR3 bases are TGTGCCAGCAGCTTAGTCGAGGGGCGCGGCAATGAGCAGTTCTTC. It codes for CASSLVEGRGNEQFF.

The chain couples TRBV11-2 to TRBJ1-1; D might be TRBD1 (6 bases). The germline V gene has CDR1 SGHAT and CDR2 FQNNGV. There are 14 residues in the CDR3. Between the trimmed V and J ends, which lost 8 bases and 2 bases, there was a span of 15 bases. CDR3 region: CASYYGGRNTEAFF. DNA for the CDR3: TGTGCCAGCTACTATGGGGGCCGAAACACTGAAGCTTTCTTT.

V usage is TRBV5-6 and J usage is TRBJ1-2, with 7 bases fitting TRBD1. Germline loops: CDR1 SGHDT, CDR2 YYEEEE. After removal of 6 bases from V and 6 bases from J, the junction contained 11 bases not matched to a gene. The CDR3 is made up of 14 amino acids. The CDR3: CASTIRGAADGYTF. CDR3 nucleotide sequence: TGTGCCAGCACAATCAGGGGGGCAGCCGATGGCTACACCTTC.

The table lists this clone with a few counts. The chain couples TRBV6-1 to TRBJ1-1, with 8 bases fitting TRBD1. V was pared by 4 bases and J by 6 bases, with 1 base of the junction left unmatched. CDR1 and CDR2 (germline): MNHNS, SASEGT. CDR3 length: 12 residues. In DNA, the CDR3 is TGTGCCAGCAGTGTGACAGGGGCTGAAGCTTTCTTT. It yields the protein CASSVTGAEAFF.